A selection of T cell receptor beta chains follows, all from one sample in a study of T cell responses to AZD1222 COVID-19 vaccine. The method was immunoSEQ multiplex PCR; TCRdb's version includes in-frame clones alone and lacks a portion of them. Counted here are more than 60,000 clones, over 75% occurring once; the ten biggest clones make up 17%. The sequencing here drew on peripheral blood, taken on day 0 of AZD1222 vaccination. Receptor source: an adult in good health. CDR3s include the opening cysteine and the closing phenylalanine or tryptophan. A D gene is named only where the DNA matches it firmly. Size values are once, few and many counts, or a class for expanded clones, and some rows have none.

>.|.|TRBV7-2|TRBJ1-2
CASSQNGGPGYTF
TGTGCCAGCAGCCAGAATGGGGGTCCTGGCTACACCTTC
>.|TRBD2|TRBV27|TRBJ2-1
CASVLAGEGRSRQFF
TGTGCCAGCGTGCTAGCGGGAGAAGGAAGGTCGCGGCAGTTCTTC
>.|.|TRBV19|TRBJ2-4
CASSIDKDLNIQYF
TGTGCCAGTAGTATAGACAAGGACTTAAACATTCAGTACTTC
>.|.|TRBV3-1/TRBV3-2|TRBJ1-5
CASSHDKGVNQPQHF
TGTGCCAGCAGTCATGATAAAGGGGTCAATCAGCCCCAGCATTTT
>.|.|TRBV27|TRBJ1-1
CASSYRKGTTEAFF
TGTGCCAGCAGTTATCGGAAGGGGACGACTGAAGCTTTCTTT
>.|.|TRBV7-9|TRBJ1-2
CASSPYSTSGYTF
TGTGCCAGCAGCCCTTATTCCACATCAGGCTACACCTTC
>.|TRBD1|TRBV27|TRBJ2-1
CASSLSVTGGNDEQFF
TGTGCCAGCAGTTTATCTGTTACAGGGGGCAACGATGAGCAGTTCTTC
>.|TRBD2|TRBV4-3|TRBJ2-2
CASSQGTSGGPVTGELFF
TGCGCCAGCAGCCAAGGGACTAGCGGGGGGCCAGTCACCGGGGAGCTGTTTTTT
>.|TRBD2|TRBV19|TRBJ2-5
CASSPGLAGRETQYF
TGTGCCAGTAGTCCTGGACTAGCGGGAAGGGAGACCCAGTACTTC
>.|.|TRBV15|TRBJ1-4
CATSRGEGTTTGGLFF
TGTGCCACCAGCAGAGGGGAGGGGACGACTACCGGTGGGCTGTTTTTT
>.|.|TRBV3-1/TRBV3-2|TRBJ2-7
CASSQAGTYEQYF
TGTGCCAGCAGCCAAGCTGGTACCTACGAGCAGTACTTC
>once|TRBD1|TRBV6-5|TRBJ1-5
CASRGQGGQPQHF
TGTGCCAGCAGAGGACAGGGAGGGCAGCCCCAGCATTTT
>.|.|TRBV12-2|TRBJ2-3
CASRRASTDTQYF
TGTGCAAGTCGGCGGGCTAGCACAGATACGCAGTATTTT
>.|TRBD1|TRBV19|TRBJ1-6
CASSTSRGRGNSPLHF
TGTGCCAGTAGTACCAGCAGGGGGCGCGGGAATTCACCCCTCCACTTT
>.|TRBD1|TRBV27|TRBJ2-5
CASSPPDRAQETQYF
TGTGCCAGCAGTCCCCCCGACAGGGCGCAAGAGACCCAGTACTTC
>.|TRBD2|TRBV5-1|TRBJ2-1
CASSLSGGYNEQFF
TGCGCCAGCAGCTTAAGCGGGGGCTACAATGAGCAGTTCTTC
>.|.|TRBV10-2|TRBJ1-1
CASSAGFPDEAFF
TGCGCCAGCAGTGCAGGGTTCCCTGATGAAGCTTTCTTT
>.|TRBD1|TRBV19|TRBJ1-4
CASSIGTGAEKLFF
TGTGCCAGTAGTATTGGGACAGGGGCTGAAAAACTGTTTTTT
>.|.|TRBV5-1|TRBJ1-1
CASSLDSANTEAFF
TGCGCCAGCAGCTTGGACAGTGCTAACACTGAAGCTTTCTTT
>.|TRBD1|TRBV3-1/TRBV3-2|TRBJ2-5
CASSHNRGGPETQYF
TGTGCCAGCAGCCACAACAGGGGCGGTCCGGAGACCCAGTACTTC
>.|.|TRBV19|TRBJ1-5
CASSIATFRVDNQPQHF
TGTGCCAGTAGTATAGCTACTTTCAGGGTAGACAATCAGCCCCAGCATTTT
>.|.|TRBV12-2|TRBJ1-5
CASRLPLGNQPQHF
TGTGCAAGTCGCTTACCTTTGGGAAATCAGCCCCAGCATTTT
>.|TRBD1|TRBV3-1/TRBV3-2|TRBJ1-1
CASRSRDRNTEAFF
TGTGCCAGCAGGAGCCGGGACAGGAACACTGAAGCTTTCTTT
>.|.|TRBV12-3/TRBV12-4|TRBJ1-1
CASSWDGGEAFF
TGTGCCAGCAGCTGGGATGGGGGTGAAGCTTTCTTT
>.|.|TRBV18|TRBJ1-4
CASSPRTAFNEKLFF
TGTGCCAGCTCACCAAGGACGGCGTTCAATGAAAAACTGTTTTTT
>few|.|TRBV19|TRBJ1-1
CASSVGGLGNTEAFF
TGTGCCAGTAGTGTGGGGGGCCTTGGGAACACTGAAGCTTTCTTT
>.|.|TRBV6-5|TRBJ1-6
CASSRTFNNSPLHF
TGTGCCAGCAGTCGGACATTTAATAATTCACCCCTCCACTTT
>.|.|TRBV2|TRBJ1-1
CASAATTYTEAFF
TGTGCCAGCGCCGCGACGACGTACACTGAAGCTTTCTTT
>.|TRBD2|TRBV12-3/TRBV12-4|TRBJ2-1
CASSQRTSGKIF
TGTGCCAGCAGTCAACGGACTAGCGGGAAGATCTTC
>.|TRBD1|TRBV6-5|TRBJ1-5
CASRGGTEGQPQHF
TGTGCCAGCAGGGGCGGGACAGAGGGTCAGCCCCAGCATTTT
>.|.|TRBV7-9|TRBJ1-3
CASSLSGVVRTGNTIYF
TGTGCCAGCAGCCTATCCGGGGTTGTGAGGACTGGAAACACCATATATTTT
>.|TRBD1|TRBV30|TRBJ1-1
CAWTRDRKNTEAFF
TGTGCCTGGACCAGGGACAGGAAGAACACTGAAGCTTTCTTT
>once|.|TRBV5-1|TRBJ1-1
CASSYGGAVEAFF
TGCGCCAGCAGTTATGGGGGCGCAGTTGAAGCTTTCTTT
>many|TRBD1|TRBV19|TRBJ2-7
CASSMSRGRPGEQYF
TGTGCCAGTAGTATGTCGAGGGGGCGCCCCGGCGAGCAGTACTTC
>.|.|TRBV5-5|TRBJ2-3
CASRSLLSTDTQYF
TGTGCCAGCAGGTCACTCCTGAGCACAGATACGCAGTATTTT
>.|TRBD1|TRBV28|TRBJ1-1
CASSLGGSDTEAFF
TGTGCCAGCAGCCTAGGGGGCTCGGACACTGAAGCTTTCTTT
>few|TRBD2|TRBV5-1|TRBJ2-1
CASSFNPSGRANNEQFF
TGCGCCAGCAGTTTCAACCCTAGCGGGAGGGCTAACAATGAGCAGTTCTTC
>.|.|TRBV27|TRBJ2-2
CASSLLDGSGELFF
TGTGCCAGCAGTTTGCTGGACGGGTCCGGGGAGCTGTTTTTT
>.|.|TRBV19|TRBJ2-7
CASSISDGSYEQYF
TGTGCCAGTAGTATAAGCGACGGATCCTACGAGCAGTACTTC
>.|.|TRBV6-6|TRBJ2-6
CASGRNSGANVLTF
TGTGCCAGCGGAAGGAACTCTGGGGCCAACGTCCTGACTTTC
>few|.|TRBV3-1/TRBV3-2|TRBJ1-5
CASSQDRWGAGSNQPQHF
TGTGCCAGCAGCCAAGATCGGTGGGGGGCAGGGAGCAATCAGCCCCAGCATTTT
>.|.|TRBV6-5|TRBJ2-5
CASSPLGTNKETQYF
TGTGCCAGCAGTCCCCTTGGGACAAATAAAGAGACCCAGTACTTC
>.|.|TRBV4-2|TRBJ2-2
CASSQEHRHGELFF
TGTGCCAGCAGCCAAGAACACAGGCACGGGGAGCTGTTTTTT
>.|TRBD2|TRBV7-2|TRBJ2-3
CASSSTGTSEDTQYF
TGTGCCAGCAGCTCCACCGGGACTAGCGAAGATACGCAGTATTTT
>.|.|TRBV19|TRBJ1-2
CASSFLTFGYYGYTF
TGTGCCAGTAGTTTTCTCACTTTCGGGTACTATGGCTACACCTTC
>.|TRBD2|TRBV5-1|TRBJ2-5
CASRAAGGSQETQYF
TGCGCCAGCCGCGCAGCGGGGGGAAGTCAAGAGACCCAGTACTTC
>.|.|TRBV4-3|TRBJ1-5
CASSQGWDNQPQHF
TGCGCCAGCAGCCAAGGGTGGGACAATCAGCCCCAGCATTTT
>.|TRBD2|TRBV5-8|TRBJ2-7
CASSLDLAGGSKTYEQYF
TGTGCCAGCAGCTTGGATCTAGCGGGGGGGTCGAAAACCTACGAGCAGTACTTC
>.|.|TRBV7-9|TRBJ1-1
CASHGDVLGTEAFF
TGTGCCAGCCATGGAGATGTTCTGGGCACTGAAGCTTTCTTT
>.|.|TRBV5-6|TRBJ1-4
CASSPGTLEKLFF
TGTGCCAGCAGCCCTGGGACCCTTGAAAAACTGTTTTTT